Presented here are 2 T cell receptor beta chains from one specimen sequenced in a study of OX40 agonist ivuxolimab in advanced cancers. Using immunoSEQ multiplex PCR, the repertoire was profiled, and TCRdb retains in-frame clones only, with some absent. The data contain some 50,000 clones, over 80% of them seen just once; the ten biggest clones take up approximately 5%. The sequencing used CD4+ or CD8+ T cells sorted from blood, collected in a trial of the OX40 agonist ivuxolimab. The origin of the receptors is an adult with an advanced solid tumor such as melanoma, head and neck, liver or kidney cancer.

The genes are TRBV2 and TRBJ2-3; 14 positions agree with TRBD2. The CDR3 has 16 amino acids. The V segment lost 6 bases and the J segment 3 bases; nucleotides outside the gene matches: 5. Per the germline V gene, CDR1 is SNHLY and CDR2 is FYNNEI. CDR3 residues: CASRGTSGSRTDTQYF. CDR3 in DNA: TGTGCCAGCAGAGGGACTAGCGGGAGTCGGACAGATACGCAGTATTTT.

The V gene is TRBV28, the J gene TRBJ1-5, with D possibly matching TRBD1 (6 bases). The CDR3 is made up of 16 amino acids. The germline V gene has CDR1 MDHEN and CDR2 SYDVKM. Between the trimmed V and J ends, which lost 3 bases and 6 bases, there was a span of 18 bases. CDR3 amino acids: CASSFLGASYAQPQHF. The CDR3 DNA reads TGTGCCAGCAGTTTTTTGGGGGCCAGTTACGCTCAGCCCCAGCATTTT.